The TCR beta chain under discussion was sequenced for a study of regulatory T cells in long-lasting Graves disease. The germline CDR1 and CDR2 sequences are MNHEY and SMNVEV (reference sequence). The CDR3 length is 11 residues. V gave up 6 bases and J gave up 16 bases, with 16 bases separating them. With iRepertoire HTBI primers and Arm-PCR of CDR3 regions, TCR beta libraries were built. One entry per CDR3 protein results from TCRdb running MiXCR on the multiplex PCR reads. The sample lists roughly 500,000 distinct CDR3 sequences; 13% were seen once. Regarding time point: newly diagnosed GD, antithyroid drugs for less than 3 months. With RNA extracted from PBMCs as input, the TCR library was made. This clonotype was observed many times. A further study also used this sample, focusing on T cells in Graves' hyperthyroidism and ophthalmopathy. From that second work: Carried out on the TCR CDR3, a first-round RT-PCR used the HTBI primer set.

The material was peripheral blood mononuclear cells (PBMCs), obtained at new diagnosis, from a patient treated with antithyroid drugs. V usage is TRBV27 and J usage is TRBJ2-1, with D perhaps given as TRBD1 or TRBD2 (6 bases each). The sequence was obtained from a man aged 30 to 39 with Graves disease. The CDR3 DNA follows: TGTGCCAGCAGGGATTTGCGGGACATTTTCTTC. Translating gives CASRDLRDIFF.